This is a list of T cell receptor beta chains from one sample in a study of fetal regulatory T cell absence and autoimmunity. Generated by immunoSEQ multiplex PCR, the TCRdb table keeps only in-frame clones and is missing some. The repertoire includes approximately 49,000 clones, roughly 80% of them detected once, and about 0.41% sits in the top ten. Sequenced sample: cord blood. The receptors come from a newborn boy with IPEX syndrome. Each CDR3 is given with its conserved first and last residue.

v_call	j_call	cdr3_aa
TRBV2	TRBJ1-2	CASKGRGYGYTF
TRBV10-3	TRBJ2-3	CAINSGNTDTQYF
TRBV10-3	TRBJ2-7	CAISELRPSPYEQYF
TRBV11-2	TRBJ1-6	CASSLIRGHNSPLHF
TRBV10-3	TRBJ1-1	CAITEQGWNTEAFF
TRBV4-1	TRBJ1-2	CASSQAPGQLGGYTF
TRBV9	TRBJ2-7	CASSVGGAGLEEQYF
TRBV7-9	TRBJ2-2	CASSSPNGGPNTGELFF
TRBV4-1	TRBJ1-1	CASSQEDPNTEAFF
TRBV11-2	TRBJ2-7	CASTPLWGREQYF
TRBV5-1	TRBJ1-1	CASSWELNTEAFF
TRBV9	TRBJ2-5	CASSLLAGGQETQYF
TRBV14	TRBJ2-7	CASSQVRDEQYF
TRBV27	TRBJ2-1	CASSPGLYNEQFF
TRBV14	TRBJ2-7	CASSPRTGPYEQYF
TRBV27	TRBJ2-4	CASSLGRAKNIQYF
TRBV13	TRBJ2-3	CASSLIQGVYGDTQYF